This T cell receptor beta chain was found in a study of T cell responses to AZD1222 COVID-19 vaccine. This clone was seen a few times. What it binds is not known. The study, taken as a whole, reports: Mostly white British, mostly female donors; authors suggested clonal diversity may be underestimated. The study identified only a handful of AZD1222 recipients as seropositive at baseline.

TCRdb keeps only in-frame clones here, not all; method: immunoSEQ multiplex PCR. Of approximately 60,000 clones listed, roughly 80% were seen once; the top ten hold about an eighth. This clonotype was sampled from an adult in good health. The specimen was peripheral blood, collected on day 0 of AZD1222 vaccination.

CDR3 bases: TGTGCCAGCAGTCTCCCGGTCGGAACCACCTACGAGCAGTACTTC. Amino acids: CASSLPVGTTYEQYF. V is TRBV6-2 or TRBV6-3 and J is TRBJ2-7, with unresolved D. The CDR3 has 15 residues. The germline gives CDR1 MNHEY, CDR2 SVGEGT. The ends were cut back, 5 bases at V and 2 bases at J, with 16 bases in the middle.